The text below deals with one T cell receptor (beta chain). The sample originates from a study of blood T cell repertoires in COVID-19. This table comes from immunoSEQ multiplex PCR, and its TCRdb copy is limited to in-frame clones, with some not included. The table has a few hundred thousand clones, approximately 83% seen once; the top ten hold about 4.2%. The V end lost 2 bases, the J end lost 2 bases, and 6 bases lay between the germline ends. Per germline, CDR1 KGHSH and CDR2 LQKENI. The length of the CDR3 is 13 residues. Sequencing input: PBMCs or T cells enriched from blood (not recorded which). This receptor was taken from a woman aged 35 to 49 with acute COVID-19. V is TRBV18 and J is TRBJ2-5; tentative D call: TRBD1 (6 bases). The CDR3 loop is CASSPGTQETQYF. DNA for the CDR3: TGTGCCAGCTCACCAGGGACACAAGAGACCCAGTACTTC.